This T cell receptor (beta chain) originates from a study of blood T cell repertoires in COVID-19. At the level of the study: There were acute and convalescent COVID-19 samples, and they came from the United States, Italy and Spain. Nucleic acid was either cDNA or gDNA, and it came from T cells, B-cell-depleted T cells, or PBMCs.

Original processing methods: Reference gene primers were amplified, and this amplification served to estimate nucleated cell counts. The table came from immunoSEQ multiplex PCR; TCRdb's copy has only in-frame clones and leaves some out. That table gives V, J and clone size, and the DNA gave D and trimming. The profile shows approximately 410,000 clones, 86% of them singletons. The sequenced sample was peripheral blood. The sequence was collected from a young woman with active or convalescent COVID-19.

The CDR3 DNA sequence: TGTGCCAGTAGTCCCAATTCCGGGATAGGAGAGACCCAGTACTTC. Translation gives CASSPNSGIGETQYF. The chain carries TRBV19 and TRBJ2-5, with D maybe TRBD2 (5 bases). V lost 5 bases and J lost 4, with 17 bases in between. The germline V gene has CDR1 LNHDA and CDR2 SQIVND (reference sequence). The CDR3 sequence is 15 residues long.